This is a list of T cell receptor delta chains from one sample in a study of Vδ1+ human thymocytes. TCRdb re-processed the multiplex PCR reads using CATT. The data contain about 75,000 delta-chain clones, 30% to 45% of them singletons. Source material: Vdelta1+ gamma-delta thymocytes from the thymus. The receptors shown here come from a boy in the first two years of life who had congenital heart surgery. CDR3s include the opening cysteine and the closing phenylalanine or tryptophan. Fields, in order: clone size, D gene, J gene, V gene, CDR3 DNA, CDR3 protein. A D gene is named only where the DNA matches it firmly. Clone size is given for some rows only: seen once, a few or many times, or a class if the clone is expanded.

abundance: few
d_gene: NA
j_gene: TRDJ1
v_gene: TRDV1
CDR3nt: TGTGCTCTTGGGGAATCAATGCCCGGCCTATATCGCTGGTACTCCCAGCCACCGTACACCGATAAACTCATCTTT
CDR3aa: CALGESMPGLYRWYSQPPYTDKLIF

abundance: few
d_gene: TRDD2
j_gene: TRDJ1
v_gene: TRDV1
CDR3nt: TGTGCTCTTGGGGAACCCGCCTTCCTACGACGTTGGGGGAAGACCGATAAACTCATCTTT
CDR3aa: CALGEPAFLRRWGKTDKLIF

abundance: many
d_gene: TRDD3
j_gene: TRDJ1
v_gene: TRDV2
CDR3nt: TGTGCCTGTGACCCTGGGCTGGGGGATGTCGCCGATAAACTCATCTTT
CDR3aa: CACDPGLGDVADKLIF

abundance: NA
d_gene: NA
j_gene: TRDJ1
v_gene: TRDV1
CDR3nt: TGTGCTCTTGGGGCCAATACACGTCGCCCGTACACCGATAAACTCATCTTT
CDR3aa: CALGANTRRPYTDKLIF

abundance: few
d_gene: NA
j_gene: TRDJ1
v_gene: TRDV1
CDR3nt: TGTGCTCTTGGGGAACTTTCGGGAGAGAAAGGTTGGGGAGAGTACACCGATAAACTCATCTTT
CDR3aa: CALGELSGEKGWGEYTDKLIF

abundance: NA
d_gene: TRDD3
j_gene: TRDJ3
v_gene: TRDV1
CDR3nt: TGTGCTCTTGGTGTACTGGGGGATAACGACACCCGACAGATGTTTTTC
CDR3aa: CALGVLGDNDTRQMFF

abundance: few
d_gene: NA
j_gene: TRDJ1
v_gene: TRDV1
CDR3nt: TGTGCTCTTGGGGAACGAATCGTACACCGGTCGTGGGGGGTACCCTGGTACACCGATAAACTCATCTTT
CDR3aa: CALGERIVHRSWGVPWYTDKLIF

abundance: NA
d_gene: NA
j_gene: TRDJ1
v_gene: TRDV1
CDR3nt: TGTGCTCTTGGGGAACGGGTAGTGGGGATCAAAGGGGGGAAACTCATCTTT
CDR3aa: CALGERVVGIKGGKLIF

abundance: NA
d_gene: TRDD3
j_gene: TRDJ1
v_gene: TRDV1
CDR3nt: TGTGCTCTTGGGCCCGCCCCTTTCATGGGGGATACAAACACCGATAAATTCATCTTT
CDR3aa: CALGPAPFMGDTNTDKFIF

abundance: NA
d_gene: NA
j_gene: TRDJ1
v_gene: TRDV1
CDR3nt: TGTGCTCTTGGGGGCGAGAGTCCTTACCTTTACACCGATAAACTCATCTTT
CDR3aa: CALGGESPYLYTDKLIF

abundance: NA
d_gene: TRDD3
j_gene: TRDJ1
v_gene: TRDV2
CDR3nt: TGTGCCACAGAGCCAGTACTGGGGGGCCACAAGTACACCGATAAACTCATCTTT
CDR3aa: CATEPVLGGHKYTDKLIF

abundance: NA
d_gene: TRDD3
j_gene: TRDJ1
v_gene: TRDV1
CDR3nt: TGTGCTCTTGGGGAAAATTTCCTGGGGGATACCCTCGACTACACCGATAAACTCATCTTT
CDR3aa: CALGENFLGDTLDYTDKLIF

abundance: NA
d_gene: TRDD3
j_gene: TRDJ1
v_gene: TRDV1
CDR3nt: TGTGCTCTTGGGGAATTACGCTTCTTCCTGGGGGATGGCACCGATAAACTCATCTTT
CDR3aa: CALGELRFFLGDGTDKLIF

abundance: medium-sized
d_gene: TRDD3
j_gene: TRDJ1
v_gene: TRDV2
CDR3nt: TGTGCCTGTGACACCCGTACTGGGGGATACAACACCGATAAACTCATCTTT
CDR3aa: CACDTRTGGYNTDKLIF

abundance: few
d_gene: TRDD3
j_gene: TRDJ1
v_gene: TRDV1
CDR3nt: TGTGCTCTTGGGGCATTCCACTGGGGGACCCTTTATAAACTCATCTTT
CDR3aa: CALGAFHWGTLYKLIF

abundance: NA
d_gene: TRDD3
j_gene: TRDJ1
v_gene: TRDV1
CDR3nt: TGTGCTCTTGGGGAACTCGGCATACTGGGGTCCAGATACACCGATAAACTCATCTTT
CDR3aa: CALGELGILGSRYTDKLIF

abundance: few
d_gene: TRDD3
j_gene: TRDJ1
v_gene: TRDV1
CDR3nt: TGTGCTCTTGGGAAGACCGACTGGGGGATAAGCGATAAACTCATCTTT
CDR3aa: CALGKTDWGISDKLIF

abundance: NA
d_gene: NA
j_gene: TRDJ1
v_gene: TRDV1
CDR3nt: TGTGCTCTTGGGGAACTAGTCCCTATAGTGGGGACCGATAAACTCATCTTT
CDR3aa: CALGELVPIVGTDKLIF

abundance: few
d_gene: TRDD3
j_gene: TRDJ1
v_gene: TRDV1
CDR3nt: TGTGCTCTTGGGGAAGCGAGAAGGGGACTGGGGACCACGTACACCGATAAACTCATCTTT
CDR3aa: CALGEARRGLGTTYTDKLIF

abundance: few
d_gene: TRDD3
j_gene: TRDJ1
v_gene: TRDV1
CDR3nt: TGTGCTCTTGCCCACTTCCCGTACTGGGGGATAAGCACCGATAAACTCATCTTT
CDR3aa: CALAHFPYWGISTDKLIF

abundance: few
d_gene: NA
j_gene: TRDJ1
v_gene: TRDV1
CDR3nt: TGTGCTCTTGGGGAACGTAACACGAACGGATACACCGATAAACTCATCTTT
CDR3aa: CALGERNTNGYTDKLIF

abundance: NA
d_gene: NA
j_gene: TRDJ1
v_gene: TRDV1
CDR3nt: TGTGCTCTTGGGGCAACATACCCCTTCCCGCTGGAGCCGTACACCGATAAACTCATCTTT
CDR3aa: CALGATYPFPLEPYTDKLIF

abundance: NA
d_gene: NA
j_gene: TRDJ1
v_gene: TRDV1
CDR3nt: TGTGCTCTTGGGGAACCCTTTTACACGAACACGAGGCCCTATACCGATAAACTCATCTTT
CDR3aa: CALGEPFYTNTRPYTDKLIF

abundance: NA
d_gene: TRDD3
j_gene: TRDJ1
v_gene: TRDV1
CDR3nt: TGTGCTCTTGGGGAACTTTCCCCTATGGGTAGGTGGATACGCGACAACACCGATAAACTCATCTTT
CDR3aa: CALGELSPMGRWIRDNTDKLIF

abundance: few
d_gene: NA
j_gene: TRDJ1
v_gene: TRDV1
CDR3nt: TGTGCTCTTGGGGAACTGGTTTCCCAGTGGCCCCCGTACACCGATAAACTCATCTTT
CDR3aa: CALGELVSQWPPYTDKLIF

abundance: few
d_gene: TRDD3
j_gene: TRDJ1
v_gene: TRDV1
CDR3nt: TGTGCTCTTGGGGAAATCTCCTACGATCTCCTGGGGGACACGTCGTACACCGATAAACTCATCTTT
CDR3aa: CALGEISYDLLGDTSYTDKLIF

abundance: NA
d_gene: TRDD3
j_gene: TRDJ1
v_gene: TRDV1
CDR3nt: TGTGCTCTTTCCTTCCCCCTCCAGCGGGTGGGGGATAAAGAAGAGTCCGATAAACTCATCTTT
CDR3aa: CALSFPLQRVGDKEESDKLIF

abundance: few
d_gene: TRDD3
j_gene: TRDJ1
v_gene: TRDV1
CDR3nt: TGTGCTCTTGGGGAAGGTCTTCCCCAAGTACTGGGGGATTGGGATAAACTCATCTTT
CDR3aa: CALGEGLPQVLGDWDKLIF

abundance: few
d_gene: NA
j_gene: TRDJ1
v_gene: TRDV1
CDR3nt: TGTGCTCTTGGGGACCTCGCTTACCGAGCCTTGAAAACACTCATCTTT
CDR3aa: CALGDLAYRALKTLIF

abundance: NA
d_gene: NA
j_gene: TRDJ1
v_gene: TRDV1
CDR3nt: TGTGCTCTTGGGGCATATAGAGACTTCCGCGGGGGGACCCCCAGCCCCGATAAACTCATCTTT
CDR3aa: CALGAYRDFRGGTPSPDKLIF

abundance: NA
d_gene: TRDD3
j_gene: TRDJ1
v_gene: TRDV1
CDR3nt: TGTGCTCTTGGGGTGGAGGGGCTCTGGGGGATACGGTATGGCACCGATAAACTCATCTTT
CDR3aa: CALGVEGLWGIRYGTDKLIF

abundance: NA
d_gene: TRDD3
j_gene: TRDJ1
v_gene: TRDV1
CDR3nt: TGTGCTCTTGGGGATCCCCTCCTTCGAAAGGGGGATTCCTCCGATAAACTCATCTTT
CDR3aa: CALGDPLLRKGDSSDKLIF

abundance: once
d_gene: NA
j_gene: TRDJ1
v_gene: TRDV1
CDR3nt: TGTGCTCTTGGGGAGATTTCCTACTGGGGGTCTAACACCGATAAACTCATCTTT
CDR3aa: CALGEISYWGSNTDKLIF

abundance: few
d_gene: NA
j_gene: TRDJ1
v_gene: TRDV1
CDR3nt: TGTGCTCTTGGGGAACCTGGACCCCCGGAGGGGATCTTTAGCGATAAACTCATCTTT
CDR3aa: CALGEPGPPEGIFSDKLIF

abundance: NA
d_gene: NA
j_gene: TRDJ1
v_gene: TRDV1
CDR3nt: TGTGCTCTTGGGGGACCACGGGCCTTCCGTCTACTGGTTGATTATATTGGCGATAAACTCATCTTT
CDR3aa: CALGGPRAFRLLVDYIGDKLIF

abundance: NA
d_gene: NA
j_gene: TRDJ1
v_gene: TRDV1
CDR3nt: TGTGCTCTTGGGGAAAGGTCCCCGTATCCTAGAAGGGCGAACTGGGTGTGGTACACCGATAAACTCATCTTT
CDR3aa: CALGERSPYPRRANWVWYTDKLIF